This T cell receptor beta chain was recovered during a study of blood T cells in healthy people across ages. Together with a sample-barcoded 5' primer, a J-beta primer mix was included in a second PCR lasting about 7 to 12 cycles. There were at least 3 million CDR3-containing paired-end reads obtained from each sample. Using its own MiXCR run on the 5' RACE reads, TCRdb lists one record per CDR3 protein. The sample yields some 1.7 million distinct CDR3 sequences, roughly 27% seen once. This clonotype has just a few counts. V shed 6 bases and J 6 bases; nucleotides not matched to a gene: 14. This CDR3 has 15 amino acids. Germline loops: CDR1 DFQATT, CDR2 SNEGSKA (reference sequence).

The source of this sequence is a woman in her twenties or thirties in good health. This sequence joins TRBV20-1 and TRBJ2-7; 10 bases align to TRBD1. Sequencing was carried out using blood. The CDR3 protein is CSAFLSGQGCGEQYF. Written as DNA, the CDR3 is TGCAGTGCCTTCCTCTCGGGACAGGGGTGCGGCGAGCAGTACTTC.